This T cell receptor (beta chain) is from a study of blood T cell repertoires in COVID-19. Across the whole study: From T cells, B-cell-depleted T cells, or PBMCs came the material, which was cDNA or gDNA.

Original data processing: Reference gene primer amplification in the assay estimated nucleated cell counts. The protocol was immunoSEQ multiplex PCR, while the TCRdb copy is restricted to in-frame clones and leaves out a portion. The V and J calls and clone size come from that table; D and trimming were worked out from the DNA. Altogether approximately 280,000 clones are present, 90% being singletons, with the ten largest covering 1.5% to 2%. Assignments of participants to cohorts depended upon their own reported clinical history. The trim removed 0 bases at V and 7 bases at J, leaving 15 bases unmatched. Germline V gene lookup returns CDR1 SGHVS and CDR2 FQNEAQ. The CDR3 spans 19 residues.

The V and J genes are TRBV7-8 and TRBJ2-1; 10 nucleotides match TRBD2. This TCR came from a woman between 18 and 29 years old with acute COVID-19. The sample taken for sequencing was PBMCs or T cells enriched from blood (not recorded which). CDR3 sequence reads: CASSLARFGAGGRLNEQFF. The CDR3 region has the DNA TGTGCCAGCAGCTTAGCAAGGTTCGGAGCGGGAGGGCGGCTAAATGAGCAGTTCTTC. Full variable domain (outside the CDR3, taken from reference TRBV7-8 and TRBJ2-1): GAGVSQSPRYKVAKRGQDVALRCDPISGHVSLFWYQQALGQGPEFLTYFQNEAQLDKSGLPSDRFFAERPEGSVSTLKIQRTQQEDSAVYLCASSLARFGAGGRLNEQFFGPGTRLTVL.